The 25 T cell receptor beta chains given below trace back to one sample, sequenced in a study of CD8+ T cells in alopecia areata. RNA extraction and reverse transcription yielded cDNA as sequencing template. Profiled with immunoSEQ multiplex PCR; TCRdb holds only in-frame clones, not every one. The sample yields about 97,000 clones, roughly two fifths seen once. Sequencing was performed on CD4+ T cells sorted from blood. These receptors were taken from a human donor with alopecia areata.

The chain's CDR3 is CASSIGPDAWYGYTF. The CDR3 DNA reads TGTGCCAGTAGTATTGGCCCAGACGCATGGTATGGCTACACCTTC. The gene calls are TRBV19 and TRBJ1-2; D gene unclear. This CDR3 is 15 amino acids long. V was clipped by 3 bases and J by 5 bases, with 16 bases between them. Germline lookup yields CDR1 LNHDA and CDR2 SQIVND (reference sequence).

CDR3 amino acids: CASSYETGEAFF. The CDR3 DNA is TGTGCCAGCAGCTATGAGACAGGGGAAGCTTTCTTT. The chain links TRBV7-9 to TRBJ1-1; 7 bases map to TRBD1. Germline CDR1 reads SEHNR; CDR2 reads FQNEAQ (reference sequence). After removal of 4 bases from V and 8 bases from J, the junction contained 4 bases not matched to a gene. The CDR3 is 12 amino acids.

V and J are TRBV7-2 and TRBJ2-5; TRBD1 matches at 8 bases. The germline CDR1 and CDR2 sequences are SGHTA and FQGNSA. V was clipped by 6 bases and J by 5 bases; unmatched bases: 8. The CDR3 sequence is 14 residues long. In DNA form, the CDR3 reads TGTGCCAGCAGAGCCAGGGGGCTGGACGAGACCCAGTACTTC. It specifies CASRARGLDETQYF.

The chain combines TRBV2 with TRBJ2-1; TRBD1 agrees at 9 bases. The J segment lost 12 bases and the V segment lost 8 bases, leaving 20 bases of the junction unmatched. The CDR3 runs to 16 residues. CDR1 is SNHLY, CDR2 FYNNEI, per germline. CDR3 nucleotides: TGTGCCAGCCTTGGTTGGAGGACAGGGGACACACAAGGGCAGTTCTTC. This sequence encodes CASLGWRTGDTQGQFF.

The chain joins TRBV4-3 to TRBJ2-7; D may be TRBD1 (5 bases). CDR1 LGHNA and CDR2 YSLEER come from the germline V gene. With 1 base removed from V and 5 bases from J, the gap between germline ends came to 6 bases. The length of the CDR3 is 12 residues. As DNA, the CDR3 is TGCGCCAGCAGCCAAGGGGGCGACGAGCAGTACTTC. This encodes CASSQGGDEQYF.

This clone was detected a few times. The chain has TRBV15 and TRBJ2-3, with 12 bases lining up with TRBD2. Unmatched junction bases numbered 5, after V lost 3 bases and J lost 4 bases. The CDR3 consists of 16 residues. Germline-derived CDR1 and CDR2 are LNHNV and YYDKDF (reference sequence). This chain's CDR3 is CATSRNLAGGSDTQYF. Here the CDR3 DNA reads TGTGCCACCAGCAGGAACCTAGCGGGGGGGTCAGATACGCAGTATTTT.

This clone was recorded a few times. Relative to the germline gene, one junction end is altered; a read error may explain this. The V call is TRBV19, the J call TRBJ2-1, with 8 bases matching TRBD1. This CDR3 has 13 residues. CDR1 LNHDA and CDR2 SQIVND come from the germline V gene (reference sequence). CDR3 bases: TGTGCCAGTAGTACCCGACAGGGGCGCTCCGGTCTCTTC. It yields the protein CASSTRQGRSGLF.

The V and J genes are TRBV29-1 and TRBJ1-1, with TRBD1 as a possible D gene (5 bases). The length of the CDR3 is 13 residues. Germline V gene data show CDR1 as SQVTM and CDR2 as ANQGSEA. V shed 5 bases and J shed 0 bases, with 10 bases lying between them. The CDR3 spells CSVTGSMNTEAFF. In DNA, the CDR3 is TGCAGCGTTACAGGTTCGATGAACACTGAAGCTTTCTTT.

This clone has just one count. This chain joins TRBV4-2 and TRBJ1-3; D is ambiguous. V lost 1 base and J lost 1, with 8 bases in between. CDR1 is LGHNA, CDR2 YNFKEQ, per germline. The CDR3 runs to 15 residues. CDR3 loop: CASSQVSLSGNTIYF. The CDR3 DNA is TGTGCCAGCAGCCAAGTGTCCTTATCTGGAAACACCATATATTTT.

The chain links TRBV29-1 to TRBJ2-3; the D gene is possibly TRBD1 (5 bases). V was clipped by 2 bases and J by 2 bases, with 11 bases between them. CDR1 is SQVTM and CDR2 is ANQGSEA in the germline V gene. The CDR3 consists of 14 residues. CDR3: CSVERGSLTDTQYF. The CDR3, as DNA: TGCAGCGTTGAAAGGGGCTCCCTCACAGATACGCAGTATTTT.

J is TRBJ2-3 and V is TRBV4-3; D is unresolved. This CDR3 is built from 15 residues. Trimming took off 0 bases at V and 2 bases at J, with 9 bases between the two ends. CDR1 is LGHNA and CDR2 is YSLEER in the germline V gene. CDR3 region: CASSQEIGPTDTQYF. The CDR3 region has the DNA TGCGCCAGCAGCCAAGAAATCGGACCCACAGATACGCAGTATTTT.

This clone was seen more than once but under ten times. The chain couples TRBV10-2 to TRBJ2-7; unclear D gene. CDR3 size: 15 residues. The ends were cut back, 3 bases at V and 1 base at J, with 13 bases in the middle. Per germline, CDR1 WSHSY and CDR2 SAAADI. In DNA, the CDR3 is TGCGCCAGCAGTGATACGGCCTACTTATCCTACGAGCAGTACTTC. It is translated as CASSDTAYLSYEQYF.

The J gene is TRBJ1-2, the V gene TRBV28, with D tentatively TRBD1 (6 bases). The CDR3 extends over 13 amino acids. Germline lookup yields CDR1 MDHEN and CDR2 SYDVKM. Trimming took 8 bases from V and 4 from J, leaving 14 bases between them. DNA for the CDR3: TGTGCCAGCGCCACACAGGGTGCCTATGGCTACACCTTC. Translating gives CASATQGAYGYTF.

V usage is TRBV10-2 and J usage is TRBJ2-3; TRBD2 agrees at 7 bases. Germline V CDR1 and CDR2: WSHSY, SAAADI. V was pared by 2 bases and J by 6 bases, with 8 bases of the junction left unmatched. The length of the CDR3 is 15 residues. CDR3 amino acids: CASSEAGGRLDTQYF. CDR3 bases: TGCGCCAGCAGTGAGGCGGGCGGGAGATTGGATACGCAGTATTTT.

CDR3 sequence: CASRAVMNTEAFF. The CDR3 DNA reads as TGCGCCAGCAGAGCAGTTATGAACACTGAAGCTTTCTTT. This chain joins TRBV5-1 and TRBJ1-1; D gene ambiguous. The CDR3 runs to 13 residues. From germline, CDR1 is SGHRS and CDR2 YFSETQ. Trimming pared 5 bases from V and 0 bases from J, leaving 8 bases between.

V usage is TRBV29-1 and J usage is TRBJ1-5; tentative D call: TRBD1 (5 bases). Per the germline V gene, CDR1 is SQVTM and CDR2 is ANQGSEA. This CDR3 is built from 12 residues. The V end lost 6 bases, the J end lost 4 bases, and 10 bases lay between the germline ends. CDR3 amino acids: CSVGTQNQPQHF. DNA for the CDR3: TGCAGCGTAGGGACCCAAAATCAGCCCCAGCATTTT.

The chain carries TRBV7-2 and TRBJ2-1, with 10 nucleotides matching TRBD2. The ends lost 1 base at V and 9 bases at J; junction bases unmatched: 6. CDR1 is SGHTA and CDR2 is FQGNSA in the germline V gene. This CDR3 region has 15 residues. The CDR3: CASSLVQRGGVEQFF. CDR3 nucleotide sequence: TGTGCCAGCAGCTTAGTCCAGCGGGGGGGCGTTGAGCAGTTCTTC.

The chain has TRBV7-2 and TRBJ2-5; perhaps TRBD2 as D (5 bases). V dropped 1 base and J dropped 6 bases, with 12 bases sitting between them. Germline CDR1 SGHTA, CDR2 FQGNSA. The CDR3 totals 14 residues. CDR3 loop: CASSLGRAGQTQYF. The CDR3 DNA reads as TGTGCCAGCAGCTTAGGGCGGGCCGGACAGACCCAGTACTTC.

This clone was detected a few times. Other DNA sequences in the sample encode the same CDR3. The CDR3 DNA follows: TGCGCCAGCAGCCGCGACCGGGGCCCCTACGAGCAGTACTTC. It specifies CASSRDRGPYEQYF. J is TRBJ2-7 and V is TRBV4-1; perhaps D is TRBD1 or TRBD2 (5 bases each). The V gene lost 4 bases and the J gene lost 2 bases, with 12 bases spanning the gap. Germline lookup yields CDR1 MGHRA and CDR2 YSYEKL. The CDR3 loop spans 14 amino acids.

This clone was detected only a few times. The chain links TRBV5-4 to TRBJ2-3; D tentatively reads TRBD1 or TRBD2 (6 bases each). Trimming cost V 4 bases and J 3 bases, with 12 bases left between them. CDR3 length: 14 residues. CDR1 SGHNT and CDR2 YYREEE come from the germline V gene (reference sequence). In DNA, the CDR3 is TGTGCCAGCAGCCGAGGGGGGACAACAGATACGCAGTATTTT. It translates to CASSRGGTTDTQYF.

This sequence joins TRBV6-5 and TRBJ2-2; D assignment may be TRBD1 or TRBD2 (5 bases each). CDR3 size: 13 residues. With 5 bases removed from V and 3 bases from J, the gap between germline ends came to 7 bases. Germline CDR1 and CDR2: MNHEY and SVGAGI. The CDR3 DNA sequence: TGTGCCAGCAGTAGAGGGGACACCGGGGAGCTGTTTTTT. Its protein product is CASSRGDTGELFF.

This clone was seen a few times. V is TRBV16 and J is TRBJ2-5; 8 bases align to TRBD2. V dropped 2 bases and J dropped 5; count of bases not matched to a gene: 7. This CDR3 contains 15 residues. CDR1 and CDR2 (germline): KGHSY, FQNENV. CDR3: CASSQLGRGIETQYF. Here the CDR3 DNA reads TGTGCCAGCAGCCAACTCGGGAGGGGTATCGAGACCCAGTACTTC.

There are a few counts of this clone. The CDR3 DNA reads TGCGCCAGCAGCTTGGATTTTGTAGGTGGAAACATTCAGTACTTC. It specifies CASSLDFVGGNIQYF. The chain carries TRBV5-1 and TRBJ2-4; no definite D call. V was shortened by 0 bases and J by 6 bases, with 13 bases between the two germline ends. Germline V CDR1 and CDR2: SGHRS, YFSETQ. The CDR3 consists of 15 residues.

This clone occurred a few times. This chain links TRBV29-1 with TRBJ1-4, with 7 nucleotides matching TRBD1. This CDR3 region has 15 residues. J was trimmed by 4 bases and V by 3 bases; bases with no gene match: 8. In germline, CDR1 is SQVTM, CDR2 ANQGSEA. The CDR3 nucleotides are TGCAGCGTTGAGGAAAGGACAGGCGGTAATGAAAAACTGTTTTTT. Amino acids: CSVEERTGGNEKLFF.

V and J are TRBV15 and TRBJ2-1; D gene uncertain. The germline V gene encodes CDR1 LNHNV and CDR2 YYDKDF (reference sequence). The V end lost 0 bases, the J end lost 1 base, and 7 bases lay between the germline ends. The CDR3 has 15 amino acids. This chain's CDR3 is CATSREAGSYNEQFF. As DNA, the CDR3 is TGTGCCACCAGCAGAGAGGCAGGTTCCTACAATGAGCAGTTCTTC.